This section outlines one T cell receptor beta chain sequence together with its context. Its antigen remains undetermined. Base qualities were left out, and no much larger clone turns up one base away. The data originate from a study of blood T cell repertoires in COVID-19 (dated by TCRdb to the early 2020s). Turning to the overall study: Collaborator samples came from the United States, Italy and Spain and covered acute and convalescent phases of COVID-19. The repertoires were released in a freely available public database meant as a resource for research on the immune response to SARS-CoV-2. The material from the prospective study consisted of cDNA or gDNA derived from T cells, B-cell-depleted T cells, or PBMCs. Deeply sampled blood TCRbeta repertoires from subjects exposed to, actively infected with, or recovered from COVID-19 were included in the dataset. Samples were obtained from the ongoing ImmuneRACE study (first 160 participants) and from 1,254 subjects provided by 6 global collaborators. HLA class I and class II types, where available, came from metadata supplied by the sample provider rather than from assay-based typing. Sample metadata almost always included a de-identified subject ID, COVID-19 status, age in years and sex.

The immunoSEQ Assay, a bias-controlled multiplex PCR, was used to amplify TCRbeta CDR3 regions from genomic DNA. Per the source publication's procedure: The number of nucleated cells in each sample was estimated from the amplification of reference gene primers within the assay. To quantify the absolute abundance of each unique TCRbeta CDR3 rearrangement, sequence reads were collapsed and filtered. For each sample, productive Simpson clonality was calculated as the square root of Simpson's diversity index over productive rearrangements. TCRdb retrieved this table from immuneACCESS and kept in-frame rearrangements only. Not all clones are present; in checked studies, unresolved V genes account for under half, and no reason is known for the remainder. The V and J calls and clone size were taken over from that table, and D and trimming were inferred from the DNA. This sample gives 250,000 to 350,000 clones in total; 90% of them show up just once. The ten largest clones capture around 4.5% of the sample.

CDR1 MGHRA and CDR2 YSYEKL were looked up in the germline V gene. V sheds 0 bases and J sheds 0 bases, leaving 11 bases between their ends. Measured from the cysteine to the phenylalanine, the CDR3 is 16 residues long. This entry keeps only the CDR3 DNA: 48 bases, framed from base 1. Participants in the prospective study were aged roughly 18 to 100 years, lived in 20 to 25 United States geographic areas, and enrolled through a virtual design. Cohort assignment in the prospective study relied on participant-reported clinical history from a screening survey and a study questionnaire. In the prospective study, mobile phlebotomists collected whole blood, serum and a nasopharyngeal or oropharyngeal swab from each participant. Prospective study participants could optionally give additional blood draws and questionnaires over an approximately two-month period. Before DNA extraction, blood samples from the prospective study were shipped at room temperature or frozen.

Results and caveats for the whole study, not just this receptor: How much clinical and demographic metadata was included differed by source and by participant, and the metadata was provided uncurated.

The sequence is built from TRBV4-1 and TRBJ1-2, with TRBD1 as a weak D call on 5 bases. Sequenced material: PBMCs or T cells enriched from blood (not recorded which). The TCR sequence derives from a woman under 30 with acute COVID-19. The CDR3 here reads CASSQDKTATNYGYTF. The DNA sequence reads TGCGCCAGCAGCCAAGATAAGACAGCCACTAACTATGGCTACACCTTC.